The rows below give T cell receptor beta chains drawn from one sample of a study of blood T cell repertoires in COVID-19. Produced via immunoSEQ multiplex PCR; TCRdb's table is partial and in-frame only. The data hold under 200,000 clones, with 87% observed a single time. What was sequenced was peripheral blood. Source of these receptors: a man aged 40-55 years with active or convalescent COVID-19. The CDR3 runs from the conserved cysteine through the conserved F or W. Each record gives: clone size, V gene, J gene, D gene, CDR3 DNA, CDR3 protein. D genes are given only for firm matches. A clone size is listed for some rows: how often the clone was seen (once, few, many), or a class if it is expanded.

clone_size: -
v_call: TRBV19
j_call: TRBJ1-2
d_call: TRBD1
cdr3_nt: TGTGCCAGTATTACCACAGGGGACCATGGCTACACCTTC
cdr3_aa: CASITTGDHGYTF

clone_size: -
v_call: TRBV5-4
j_call: TRBJ2-5
d_call: -
cdr3_nt: TGTGCCAGCAGCTTGGCCGAACAGCAAGGGACCCAGTACTTC
cdr3_aa: CASSLAEQQGTQYF

clone_size: -
v_call: TRBV12-3/TRBV12-4
j_call: TRBJ1-3
d_call: -
cdr3_nt: TGTGCCAGCAGCTCTCGGGACACCATATATTTT
cdr3_aa: CASSSRDTIYF

clone_size: -
v_call: TRBV4-1
j_call: TRBJ2-7
d_call: TRBD1
cdr3_nt: TGCGCCAGCAGCCAAGATTATGCCTATACAGGGGGCGCCTCCTACGAGCAGTACTTC
cdr3_aa: CASSQDYAYTGGASYEQYF

clone_size: once
v_call: TRBV27
j_call: TRBJ2-2
d_call: -
cdr3_nt: TGTGCCAGCAGTCCAAACACCGGGGAGCTGTTTTTT
cdr3_aa: CASSPNTGELFF

clone_size: -
v_call: TRBV2
j_call: TRBJ1-2
d_call: -
cdr3_nt: TGTGCCAGCAAGAGGCAGGGTTATGGCTACACCTTC
cdr3_aa: CASKRQGYGYTF

clone_size: -
v_call: TRBV5-1
j_call: TRBJ1-4
d_call: -
cdr3_nt: TGCGCCAGCAGCTTGGCCGCCAGGGGCTCTGCAACTAATGAAAAACTGTTTTTT
cdr3_aa: CASSLAARGSATNEKLFF

clone_size: -
v_call: TRBV5-8
j_call: TRBJ1-2
d_call: -
cdr3_nt: TGTGCCAGCAGCTTGCCCTCGTTTACTCAGGCCTATGGCTACACCTTC
cdr3_aa: CASSLPSFTQAYGYTF

clone_size: once
v_call: TRBV21-1
j_call: TRBJ2-1
d_call: -
cdr3_nt: TGTGCCAGCAGCAAAGTTGGACTCACCCTCCGAGATGCCCGGAGGCCCAATGAGCAGTTCTTC
cdr3_aa: CASSKVGLTLRDARRPNEQFF

clone_size: -
v_call: TRBV27
j_call: TRBJ1-2
d_call: TRBD1
cdr3_nt: TGTGCCAGCAGTCCCGCGGGACAGGGGGGCTACACCTTC
cdr3_aa: CASSPAGQGGYTF

clone_size: -
v_call: TRBV6-5
j_call: TRBJ1-3
d_call: -
cdr3_nt: TGTGCCAGCATCCCTCCAGGGACTGGAAACACCATATATTTT
cdr3_aa: CASIPPGTGNTIYF

clone_size: -
v_call: TRBV19
j_call: TRBJ2-2
d_call: -
cdr3_nt: TGTGCCAGTAGGGGGAGCGGGGAGCTGTTTTTT
cdr3_aa: CASRGSGELFF

clone_size: -
v_call: TRBV12-5
j_call: TRBJ1-2
d_call: -
cdr3_nt: TGTGCTAGCTCCCGGGGGGTTCGTGATGGCTACACCTTC
cdr3_aa: CASSRGVRDGYTF

clone_size: -
v_call: TRBV24-1
j_call: TRBJ2-6
d_call: -
cdr3_nt: TGTGCCACCAGTGAAGCGGGCACTGGGGCCAACGTCCTGACTTTC
cdr3_aa: CATSEAGTGANVLTF

clone_size: -
v_call: TRBV14
j_call: TRBJ2-1
d_call: -
cdr3_nt: TGTGCCAGCAGCCCTCTCCGGGCACCCGGGGTCTCCTACAATGAGCAGTTCTTC
cdr3_aa: CASSPLRAPGVSYNEQFF

clone_size: -
v_call: TRBV19
j_call: TRBJ2-7
d_call: -
cdr3_nt: TGTGCCAGTAGTGCCCAGGTTTTCTACGAGCAGTACTTC
cdr3_aa: CASSAQVFYEQYF

clone_size: -
v_call: TRBV6-1
j_call: TRBJ1-2
d_call: -
cdr3_nt: TGTGCCAGCAGTGAAATGGACTTTAAAACCAACTATGGCTACACCTTC
cdr3_aa: CASSEMDFKTNYGYTF

clone_size: -
v_call: TRBV25-1
j_call: TRBJ2-5
d_call: TRBD1
cdr3_nt: TGTGCCAGCAGGAGACCCGGGACAGGGGAAGAGACCCAGTACTTC
cdr3_aa: CASRRPGTGEETQYF

clone_size: -
v_call: TRBV27
j_call: TRBJ1-2
d_call: -
cdr3_nt: TGTGCCAGCAGTTACGGGGGATCGGGCTACACCTTC
cdr3_aa: CASSYGGSGYTF

clone_size: -
v_call: TRBV28
j_call: TRBJ2-7
d_call: TRBD1
cdr3_nt: TGTGCCAGCGGAACCACGGGACAGCTCGGCGAGCAGTACTTC
cdr3_aa: CASGTTGQLGEQYF

clone_size: -
v_call: TRBV29-1
j_call: TRBJ2-1
d_call: TRBD1
cdr3_nt: TGCAGCGTTGAAGTCAGGGGGCTCTACAATGAGCAGTTCTTC
cdr3_aa: CSVEVRGLYNEQFF

clone_size: -
v_call: TRBV27
j_call: TRBJ2-7
d_call: -
cdr3_nt: TGTGCCAGCATCAGTCAGTCCTACGAGCAGTACTTC
cdr3_aa: CASISQSYEQYF

clone_size: -
v_call: TRBV5-6
j_call: TRBJ1-4
d_call: -
cdr3_nt: TGTGCCAGCAGCTACAGGGCTACTAATGAAAAACTGTTTTTT
cdr3_aa: CASSYRATNEKLFF

clone_size: -
v_call: TRBV27
j_call: TRBJ1-1
d_call: -
cdr3_nt: TGTGCCAGCAGTTTTACCCTAGGAAGAATGAACACTGAAGCTTTCTTT
cdr3_aa: CASSFTLGRMNTEAFF

clone_size: -
v_call: TRBV7-9
j_call: TRBJ2-3
d_call: -
cdr3_nt: TGTGCCAGCAGCTTATTGGTGGGGGCGCTTGATACGCAGTATTTT
cdr3_aa: CASSLLVGALDTQYF